This T cell receptor (beta chain) was recovered during a study of a mutant IDH1 vaccine in newly diagnosed glioma. Time point reported: week 5, during vaccination. Vaccination comprised doses that each held 300 ug of mutant IDH1 20-mer peptide, plus topical imiquimod. Some clones are missing from TCRdb's copy, which holds only in-frame ones; the method was immunoSEQ multiplex PCR. The table includes 40,000 to 60,000 clones, more than 70% detected once. For this clone: Its antigen is unknown.

V gave up 5 bases and J gave up 7 bases, with 15 bases separating them. CDR3 length: 15 residues. Germline CDR1 reads LNHDA; CDR2 reads SQIVND (reference sequence). The sample here was PBMCs, taken from a glioma patient whose treatment included an IDH1 peptide vaccine. The TCR was taken from a woman in her thirties or forties with glioma. The chain uses TRBV19 and TRBJ1-6, with a tentative D call TRBD1 (5 bases). The CDR3 sequence is CASSPTRDVNSPLHF. CDR3 DNA sequence: TGTGCCAGTAGTCCGACCCGGGACGTAAATTCACCCCTCCACTTT.